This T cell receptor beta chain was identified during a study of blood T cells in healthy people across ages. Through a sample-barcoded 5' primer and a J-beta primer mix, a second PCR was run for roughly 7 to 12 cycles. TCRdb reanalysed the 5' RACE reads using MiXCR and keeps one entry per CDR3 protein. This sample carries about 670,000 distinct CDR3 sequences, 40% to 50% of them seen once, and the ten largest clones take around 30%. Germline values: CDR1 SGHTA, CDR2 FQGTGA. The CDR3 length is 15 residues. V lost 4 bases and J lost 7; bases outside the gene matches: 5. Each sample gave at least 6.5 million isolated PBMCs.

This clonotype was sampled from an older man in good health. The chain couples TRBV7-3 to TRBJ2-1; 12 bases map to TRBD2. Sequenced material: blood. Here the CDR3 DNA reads TGTGCCAGCAGCTCGACTAGCGGGAGAATGAATGAGCAGTTCTTC. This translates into CASSSTSGRMNEQFF.